This T cell receptor (beta chain) was retrieved from a study of blood T cell repertoires in COVID-19. Libraries were prepared by immunoSEQ multiplex PCR; TCRdb keeps only in-frame clonotypes and omits some of them. There are around 240,000 clones in the sample; about 84% occur only once, and approximately 2.1% lies in the top ten. The sequence came from a woman in her 50s who had recovered from COVID-19. Sequencing used PBMCs or T cells enriched from blood (not recorded which).

DNA of the CDR3: TGTGCCATCAGCGAAGACAGGGGGCGAGCCTACGAGCAGTACTTC. It is translated as CAISEDRGRAYEQYF. The chain employs TRBV10-3 and TRBJ2-7, with 10 bases lining up with TRBD1. With 6 bases clipped from V and 2 bases from J, the junction kept 7 bases outside the gene matches. There are 15 residues in the CDR3. Germline V CDR1 and CDR2: ENHRY, SYGVKD.